These 5 T cell receptor beta chains were all obtained from the same sample, sequenced in a study of long-term antiretroviral therapy in people with HIV. An immunoSEQ assay, version v3.0, was performed at survey level. TCRdb's table, derived via immunoSEQ multiplex PCR, lists solely in-frame clones and lacks some. The sample has tens of thousands of clones, more than 75% seen once. The material was unsorted PBMCs, obtained 2.5 to 2.7 years after starting antiretroviral therapy. Source of these receptors: a woman in her forties or fifties with HIV.

This clone turned up a few times. The rearrangement joins TRBV28 to TRBJ1-5; D not resolved. CDR3 length: 14 residues. Germline CDR1 is MDHEN and CDR2 is SYDVKM. Trimming cost V 2 bases and J 5 bases, with 10 bases left between them. CDR3 in amino acids: CASSLPSQDQPQHF. The CDR3 DNA sequence: TGTGCCAGCAGTTTACCCTCCCAGGATCAGCCCCAGCATTTT.

This clone was picked up one time. The chain employs TRBV19 and TRBJ1-5; no definite D call. V lost 4 bases and J 8 bases, leaving 15 bases between the germline ends. The CDR3 contains 14 residues. In germline, CDR1 is LNHDA, CDR2 SQIVND (reference sequence). The DNA of the CDR3 is TGTGCCAGTAGTAGGGCACAGCCAGGAGAGCCCCAGCATTTT. This codes for CASSRAQPGEPQHF.

This chain connects TRBV7-2 to TRBJ2-1, with no clear D. V was pared by 3 bases and J by 7 bases, with 13 bases between. Germline lookup yields CDR1 SGHTA and CDR2 FQGNSA. This CDR3 spans 14 amino acids. DNA for the CDR3: TGTGCCAGCAGCTTGGTAGCCTTAGTGAATGAGCAGTTCTTC. This gives the protein CASSLVALVNEQFF.

There are a few counts of this clone. This chain connects TRBV10-3 to TRBJ1-2; 8 bases map to TRBD1. The CDR3 spans 13 residues. The V and J ends lost 8 bases and 5 bases, in that order; junction bases with no gene match: 7. Germline loops: CDR1 ENHRY, CDR2 SYGVKD. The CDR3 DNA reads TGTGCCATCGGATCAGGGGGCGGGTATGGCTACACCTTC. It codes for CAIGSGGGYGYTF.

This chain joins TRBV7-8 and TRBJ2-7, with 12 positions matching TRBD2. CDR3 size: 16 residues. Trimming took 5 bases from V and 6 from J; bases not matched to a gene: 11. From germline, CDR1 is SGHVS and CDR2 FQNEAQ. The CDR3 sequence is CASSRNPTSGRGEQYF. The CDR3 bases are TGTGCCAGCAGCCGTAATCCGACTAGCGGGAGAGGCGAGCAGTACTTC.